This T cell receptor (beta chain) emerged from a study of CD8+ T cells in alopecia areata. A remark on this clone: Its target is unknown. The junction differs from germline at one of its ends, possibly a read error.

The V gene's germline CDR1 is LNHNV and CDR2 YYDKDF (reference sequence). This CDR3 region has 14 residues. After isolation, RNA underwent reverse transcription to generate cDNA as the sequencing template. The protocol was immunoSEQ multiplex PCR, while the TCRdb copy is restricted to in-frame clones and leaves out a portion. The sample carries 110,000 to 150,000 clones, around 62% recorded once. Findings and caveats of the study: Higher clonality and more expanded CD8+ clones appeared in lesional than normal scalp.

Sequencing was performed on CD8+ T cells sorted from blood. This sequence joins TRBV15 and TRBJ2-2; weak D call: TRBD2 (6 bases). This receptor was obtained from a human donor in good health. This chain's CDR3 is CATSRGDWTGELFF. The CDR3 nucleotides read TGTGCCACTAGCAGAGGGGACTGGACCGGGGAGCTGTTTTTT. Combining the CDR3 with reference TRBV15 and TRBJ2-2 gives the whole variable domain DAMVIQNPRYQVTQFGKPVTLSCSQTLNHNVMYWYQQKSSQAPKLLFHYYDKDFNNEADTPDNFQSRRPNTSFCFLDIRSPGLGDTAMYLCATSRGDWTGELFFGEGSRLTVL.